The next 3 T cell receptor beta chains were all read from a single sample in a study of control samples from healthy donors and cancer patients. Profiled with immunoSEQ multiplex PCR; TCRdb holds only in-frame clones, not every one. This sample has about 85,000 clones, with roughly 86% found just once. The sample taken for sequencing was blood. These receptors were taken from a man aged 50-60 years in good health.

The genes are TRBV18 and TRBJ2-6; 9 nucleotides match TRBD2. The CDR3 sequence is 17 residues long. Trimming removed 2 bases from V and 3 bases from J; junction bases left unmatched: 5. Per germline, CDR1 KGHSH and CDR2 LQKENI. CDR3 in DNA: TGTGCCAGCTCACCAACTCTAGCGGGGAGTGGGGCCAACGTCCTGACTTTC. This sequence encodes CASSPTLAGSGANVLTF.

V and J are TRBV5-1 and TRBJ1-2; TRBD1 might be the D (5 bases). Trimming stripped 0 bases from V and 2 bases from J, with 14 bases between. The germline CDR1 and CDR2 sequences are SGHRS and YFSETQ. There are 16 residues in the CDR3. In nucleotides, the CDR3 is TGCGCCAGCAGCTTGGTGGGGAACCGGGACAACTATGGCTACACCTTC. Translation gives CASSLVGNRDNYGYTF.

This chain joins TRBV29-1 and TRBJ1-2, with 8 bases aligning to TRBD1. With 3 bases clipped from V and 7 bases from J, the junction kept 4 bases outside the gene matches. Looked up from germline, CDR1 is SQVTM and CDR2 is ANQGSEA. The CDR3 has 12 residues. In DNA, the CDR3 is TGCAGCGTTGAGCAGGGGGCAGGTGGCTACACCTTC. Translating gives CSVEQGAGGYTF.